The clone carrying this T cell receptor beta chain was seen at least ten times. The antigen remains unidentified. No progression to ophthalmopathy during 18 months of follow-up defined stable disease. Newly diagnosed hyperthyroidism, duration under 2 months, in patients aged 18 to 65. Researchers barred patients who had uncontrolled infection, other autoimmune disease, pregnancy or lactation. Per germline, CDR1 SGHDT and CDR2 YYEEEE. The CDR3 has 18 amino acids. J gave up 4 bases and V 1 base, and 11 bases lay outside the gene matches. Amplification of TCR beta CDR3 regions was performed using RNA transcripts as template. A first-round RT-PCR of the TCR CDR3 used the HTBI primer set. In TCRdb, the multiplex PCR reads were re-called with MiXCR into one record per CDR3 protein. The table has more than 450,000 distinct CDR3 sequences, approximately 14% seen once. The sample comes from a study of T cells in Graves' hyperthyroidism and ophthalmopathy. Study-wide points: Blood also held most thyroid clonotypes expanded beyond 0.001.

The sequence was obtained from a woman aged 40 to 50 with Graves' hyperthyroidism. The sequenced sample consisted of blood. The chain carries TRBV5-6 and TRBJ2-3; 11 nucleotides align to TRBD2. CDR3 residues: CASSLWGKTSGKADTQYF. The DNA for the CDR3 is TGTGCCAGCAGCTTGTGGGGGAAGACTAGCGGGAAAGCAGATACGCAGTATTTT.